These T cell receptor beta chains were read from a single sample in a study of T cell responses to AZD1222 COVID-19 vaccine. The method was immunoSEQ multiplex PCR; TCRdb's version includes in-frame clones alone and lacks a portion of them. Of 75,000 to 95,000 clones listed, 80% to 95% are singletons. Sample: peripheral blood, taken 28 days after the second AZD1222 dose. These receptors were collected from an adult who received the AZD1222 COVID-19 vaccine. Both conserved end residues are part of each CDR3. A D gene is named only where the DNA matches it firmly. Some rows have no size entry. The others give once, few or many, or a class for an expanded clone.

j_gene | v_gene | d_gene | abundance | CDR3nt | CDR3aa
TRBJ1-1 | TRBV30 | - | - | TGTGCCTGGAGTGTGACTCCAACTTGGACTGAAGCTTTCTTT | CAWSVTPTWTEAFF
TRBJ2-5 | TRBV30 | - | few | TGTGCCTGGAGGATCGGGGGGACCCAGTACTTC | CAWRIGGTQYF
TRBJ2-6 | TRBV7-9 | - | - | TGTGCCAGCAGCTTATTTATGGGGGGCGCTGGGGCCAACGTCCTGACTTTC | CASSLFMGGAGANVLTF
TRBJ1-2 | TRBV7-8 | - | - | TGTGCCAGCAGCTCACCGCGGGGCTACACCTTC | CASSSPRGYTF
TRBJ1-4 | TRBV5-1 | - | - | TGCGCCAGCAGCTTCAGGGGTCCTAATGAAAAACTGTTTTTT | CASSFRGPNEKLFF
TRBJ1-5 | TRBV2 | - | - | TGTGCCAGCAGTGTTGTGGGGATGGGTCAGCCCCAGCATTTT | CASSVVGMGQPQHF
TRBJ1-1 | TRBV7-9 | - | - | TGTGCCAGCAGCTTAGTAGTGGGGGCGCGGACTGAAGCTTTCTTT | CASSLVVGARTEAFF
TRBJ2-2 | TRBV5-4 | - | once | TGTGCCAGCAGCCCTACTAGGGACACCGGGGAGCTGTTTTTT | CASSPTRDTGELFF
TRBJ1-1 | TRBV28 | - | - | TGTGCCAGCACCCACAGTCTCCTCATGAACACTGAAGCTTTCTTT | CASTHSLLMNTEAFF
TRBJ1-5 | TRBV28 | - | - | TGTGCCAGCCGCGGAACAGAAGCAGGGTATGATCAGCCCCAGCATTTT | CASRGTEAGYDQPQHF
TRBJ2-2 | TRBV30 | - | - | TGTGCCTGGAGTTGGAAGGGAGCCACCGGGGAGCTGTTTTTT | CAWSWKGATGELFF
TRBJ2-7 | TRBV28 | - | - | TGTGCCAGCAGTTTGAAGAATTACGAGCAGTACTTC | CASSLKNYEQYF
TRBJ1-1 | TRBV20-1 | - | - | TGCAGTGGAAAGACGAACACTGAAGCTTTCTTT | CSGKTNTEAFF
TRBJ2-2 | TRBV7-9 | TRBD2 | - | TGTGCCAGCAGCTCCGCCCGGTCAGCGGGAGTAGGAACCGGGGAGCTGTTTTTT | CASSSARSAGVGTGELFF
TRBJ2-3 | TRBV19 | TRBD1 | - | TGTGCCAGTAGTGAGGGACAGGCAGGCACAGATACGCAGTATTTT | CASSEGQAGTDTQYF
TRBJ2-3 | TRBV5-1 | TRBD2 | - | TGCGCCAGCAGCTTAACTCTGGGTCTAGCGGGAGGGCCATGGGAGACAGATACGCAGTATTTT | CASSLTLGLAGGPWETDTQYF
TRBJ2-7 | TRBV4-2 | TRBD2 | medium-sized | TGTGCCAGCAGCCAAACCGCGGCGGGAGGAACCTACGAGCAGTACTTC | CASSQTAAGGTYEQYF
TRBJ1-2 | TRBV5-4 | TRBD1 | - | TGTGCCAGCAGCAAAGACAGGGACTATGGCTACACCTTC | CASSKDRDYGYTF
TRBJ1-3 | TRBV5-1 | - | - | TGCGCCAGCAAGGTGGAGGGATCTGGAAACACCATATATTTT | CASKVEGSGNTIYF
TRBJ2-2 | TRBV5-6 | - | - | TGTGCCAGCAGCCCGGACTTGAACACCGGGGAGCTGTTTTTT | CASSPDLNTGELFF
TRBJ1-2 | TRBV6-4 | - | - | TGTGCCAGCAGTGAGGTTCTGGCGCGCGCTCCCTATGGCTACACCTTC | CASSEVLARAPYGYTF
TRBJ2-1 | TRBV6-5 | TRBD1 | - | TGTGCCAGCAGTTACTCGGGACAGGGGGTTGAGCAGTTCTTC | CASSYSGQGVEQFF
TRBJ2-5 | TRBV7-2 | - | - | TGTGCCAGCAGCCCTACGAGGGCCCAAGAGACCCAGTACTTC | CASSPTRAQETQYF
TRBJ2-3 | TRBV28 | TRBD1 | - | TGTGCCAGCAGACTTAGACAGGGGGAAAGCACAGATACGCAGTATTTT | CASRLRQGESTDTQYF
TRBJ1-1 | TRBV29-1 | - | - | TGCAGCGTTTCAGCGAACACTGAAGCTTTCTTT | CSVSANTEAFF
TRBJ1-2 | TRBV27 | - | - | TGTGCCAGCTCCTCGGACACAAACTATGGCTACACCTTC | CASSSDTNYGYTF
TRBJ2-1 | TRBV30 | - | - | TGTGCCTGGAGCCCTACCGGGAATGAGCAGTTCTTC | CAWSPTGNEQFF
TRBJ2-3 | TRBV4-1 | - | - | TGCGCCAGCAGCCAAGAGGCTAGCACAGATACGCAGTATTTT | CASSQEASTDTQYF
TRBJ1-3 | TRBV11-2 | TRBD1 | - | TGTGCCAGCAGACCGGGACGGACAGGGCACTCGGGAAACACCATATATTTT | CASRPGRTGHSGNTIYF
TRBJ2-7 | TRBV7-9 | - | - | TGTGCCAGCAGCTTACACGGATCCTACGAGCAGTACTTC | CASSLHGSYEQYF
TRBJ1-2 | TRBV6-5 | - | - | TGTGCCAGCAGTTACTATTCCGACAGGCAATATGGCTACACCTTC | CASSYYSDRQYGYTF
TRBJ2-1 | TRBV27 | TRBD2 | - | TGTGCCAGCAGTTTACAGGGACTACCTTACAATGAGCAGTTCTTC | CASSLQGLPYNEQFF
TRBJ2-7 | TRBV29-1 | TRBD2 | - | TGCAGCGCCGGGAGAGCGGGAGCTTACGAGCAGTACTTC | CSAGRAGAYEQYF
TRBJ2-2 | TRBV5-4 | - | - | TGTGCCAGCAGCTTTTCTGGTTCGGCGGGCACCGGGGAGCTGTTTTTT | CASSFSGSAGTGELFF
TRBJ1-5 | TRBV5-1 | - | - | TGCGCCAGCAGCCCCCTGCCCGGCCACAATCAGCCCCAGCATTTT | CASSPLPGHNQPQHF
TRBJ1-3 | TRBV6-5 | TRBD1 | - | TGTGCCAGCAGTACTTCAACAGGGGGAGGAAACACCATATATTTT | CASSTSTGGGNTIYF
TRBJ2-7 | TRBV6-5 | - | - | TGTGCCAGCAGTTACTCGGGACGACGCGGTTCCTACGAGCAGTACTTC | CASSYSGRRGSYEQYF
TRBJ2-5 | TRBV28 | TRBD2 | - | TGTGCCAGCAGTTTCCTAGCGGGAGAAGGCGAGACCCAGTACTTC | CASSFLAGEGETQYF
TRBJ2-3 | TRBV9 | - | - | TGTGCCAGCAGCGTGGGCTTGGGGGGCAGCACAGATACGCAGTATTTT | CASSVGLGGSTDTQYF
TRBJ2-7 | TRBV29-1 | TRBD2 | - | TGCAGCGTTGTAAGCGGGGGAACCTACGAGCAGTACTTC | CSVVSGGTYEQYF
TRBJ2-7 | TRBV6-5 | TRBD2 | - | TGTGCCAGCAGGGGACTAGCGGAAACCTACGAGCAGTACTTC | CASRGLAETYEQYF
TRBJ1-2 | TRBV6-2/TRBV6-3 | - | - | TGTGCCAGCAGTTACGGTATGGACAGCGGCAACTATGGCTACACCTTC | CASSYGMDSGNYGYTF
TRBJ2-7 | TRBV7-2 | - | - | TGTGCCAGCAGCTACGTCAGTTACGAGCAGTACTTC | CASSYVSYEQYF
TRBJ2-1 | TRBV5-4 | TRBD2 | few | TGTGCCAGCAGCTGGACTAGCGGGAGAGGTAGGAAGCAGTTCTTC | CASSWTSGRGRKQFF